The following is a T cell receptor beta chain sequence with its context. The germline CDR1 and CDR2 sequences are SNHLY and FYNNEI. The ends lost 8 bases at V and 1 base at J; junction bases unmatched: 4. The CDR3 sequence is 13 residues long. CD8 cells regarded as naive lacked CD45RO, were positively chosen for CCR7, and omitted terminally differentiated effector memory CD45RA+ cells. The source of the sample is a study of shared clonotypes between healthy human individuals. Several immunoSEQ 96-well plates shared each subset's DNA, each plate a replicate. The table came from immunoSEQ multiplex PCR; TCRdb's copy has only in-frame clones and leaves some out. Here the sample spans 800,000 or so clones, about 97% being singletons.

Source material: naive CD8+ T cells sorted from blood. This TCR was sampled from a man aged 30 to 39 in good health. The rearrangement links TRBV2 to TRBJ2-7; 8 nucleotides line up with TRBD2. The CDR3 DNA reads as TGTGCCAGCTTCGCTAGCGGGTCCTACGAGCAGTACTTC. It translates to CASFASGSYEQYF.